A single sample is the source of the 12 T cell receptor beta chains below, sequenced in a study of blood T cell repertoires in COVID-19. Using immunoSEQ multiplex PCR, the repertoire was profiled, and TCRdb retains in-frame clones only, with some absent. The sample records about 210,000 clones, 88% being singletons. Sequencing was done on a sample of peripheral blood. Receptors were obtained from a man in his 70s with acute or convalescent COVID-19.

CDR3 loop: CATSRAYGRGNEKLFF. The DNA of the CDR3 is TGTGCCACCAGCAGAGCTTACGGCAGGGGTAATGAAAAACTGTTTTTT. V and J are TRBV15 and TRBJ1-4, with a tentative D call TRBD1 (6 bases). CDR1 LNHNV and CDR2 YYDKDF come from the germline V gene (reference sequence). With 1 base removed from V and 4 bases from J, the gap between germline ends came to 13 bases. This CDR3 comprises 16 residues.

This chain joins TRBV5-1 and TRBJ2-1; D may be TRBD2 (6 bases). The germline V gene encodes CDR1 SGHRS and CDR2 YFSETQ. Between the trimmed V and J ends, which lost 0 bases and 0 bases, there was a span of 13 bases. This CDR3 region has 17 residues. Here the CDR3 DNA reads TGCGCCAGCAGCTTGGGTGGTAGCGGAAGCTCCTACAATGAGCAGTTCTTC. Its translation: CASSLGGSGSSYNEQFF.

This chain links TRBV27 with TRBJ1-5; D unclear. The germline V gene has CDR1 MNHEY and CDR2 SMNVEV (reference sequence). This CDR3 comprises 13 residues. With 3 bases removed from V and 4 bases from J, the gap between germline ends came to 7 bases. CDR3: CASSFRENQPQHF. Written as DNA, the CDR3 is TGTGCCAGCAGTTTCCGGGAAAATCAGCCCCAGCATTTT.

This chain uses TRBV11-1 with TRBJ2-1; 8 nucleotides line up with TRBD1. Germline assignment: CDR1 SGHAT and CDR2 FQDESV (reference sequence). This CDR3 is built from 15 residues. V was clipped by 5 bases and J by 4 bases; unmatched bases: 7. This CDR3 is CASSPGQGAYNEQFF. CDR3 sequence (DNA): TGTGCCAGCAGCCCCGGGCAGGGGGCTTACAATGAGCAGTTCTTC. Filled out from reference TRBV11-1 and TRBJ2-1, the complete variable domain reads EAEVAQSPRYKITEKSQAVAFWCDPISGHATLYWYRQILGQGPELLVQFQDESVVDDSQLPKDRFSAERLKGVDSTLKIQPAELGDSAMYLCASSPGQGAYNEQFFGPGTRLTVL.

The gene calls are TRBV18 and TRBJ2-1; TRBD2 agrees at 7 bases. The germline V gene has CDR1 KGHSH and CDR2 LQKENI. CDR3 size: 13 residues. J gave up 4 bases and V 6 bases, and 3 bases lay outside the gene matches. The CDR3 nucleotides read TGTGCCAGCTCTGAGCGGGGTTACAATGAGCAGTTCTTC. It translates to CASSERGYNEQFF.

V is TRBV27 and J is TRBJ2-7; D is perhaps TRBD2 (5 bases). This CDR3 has 14 residues. CDR1 and CDR2 (germline): MNHEY, SMNVEV (reference sequence). Trimming took 5 bases from V and 5 from J, leaving 16 bases between them. CDR3 sequence reads: CASSTLGGRNEQYF. The CDR3 nucleotides read TGTGCCAGCAGTACCTTAGGCGGGCGCAACGAGCAGTACTTC.

This chain joins TRBV5-4 and TRBJ1-1; D not certain. The CDR3 covers 12 residues. Germline lookup yields CDR1 SGHNT and CDR2 YYREEE (reference sequence). Deletions cut 2 bases from V and 7 bases from J, with 9 bases between. The CDR3 nucleotides read TGTGCCAGCAGCTTACTGGGCCTTGAAGCTTTCTTT. Its protein product is CASSLLGLEAFF.

This clone has only a few counts. The chain is built from TRBV9 and TRBJ1-3; weak D call: TRBD1 (5 bases). CDR1 is SGDLS, CDR2 YYNGEE, per germline. The ends were cut back, 0 bases at V and 2 bases at J, with 9 bases in the middle. This CDR3 region has 15 residues. CDR3 in amino acids: CASSVEGAAGNTIYF. CDR3 coding DNA: TGTGCCAGCAGCGTAGAAGGGGCAGCTGGAAACACCATATATTTT.

A remark on this clone: The same CDR3 arises from other DNA sequences in this sample as well. This chain uses TRBV7-2 with TRBJ2-7; 7 positions match TRBD1. The trim removed 1 base at V and 0 bases at J, leaving 3 bases unmatched. The germline V gene has CDR1 SGHTA and CDR2 FQGNSA. This CDR3 is built from 15 residues. CDR3 nucleotides: TGTGCCAGCAGCTTAGTGAGGGACAGCTCCTACGAGCAGTACTTC. It specifies CASSLVRDSSYEQYF.

The CDR3 protein is CASSLPGQWDTEAFF. The CDR3 DNA reads TGTGCCAGCAGCTTGCCGGGACAGTGGGACACTGAAGCTTTCTTT. This chain connects TRBV5-6 to TRBJ1-1, with 7 bases aligning to TRBD1. Germline assignment: CDR1 SGHDT and CDR2 YYEEEE. Trimming removed 1 base from V and 3 bases from J; junction bases left unmatched: 6. The CDR3 runs 15 residues.

This chain links TRBV7-2 with TRBJ2-5, with D possibly matching TRBD1 (6 bases). This CDR3 comprises 19 residues. Between the trimmed V and J ends, which lost 1 base and 2 bases, there was a span of 23 bases. The germline CDR1 and CDR2 sequences are SGHTA and FQGNSA. The CDR3 DNA follows: TGTGCCAGCAGCTTAGTCTCAGGGGACGGTCGGCTGCGACAAGAGACCCAGTACTTC. It encodes CASSLVSGDGRLRQETQYF.

The chain couples TRBV6-5 to TRBJ1-4; TRBD1 aligns across 10 bases. This CDR3 is built from 14 residues. Trimming took 6 bases from V and 8 from J; bases not matched to a gene: 6. The germline CDR1 and CDR2 sequences are MNHEY and SVGAGI. CDR3 coding DNA: TGTGCCAGCAGACGACAGGGGGCTATCGAAAAACTGTTTTTT. It specifies CASRRQGAIEKLFF.